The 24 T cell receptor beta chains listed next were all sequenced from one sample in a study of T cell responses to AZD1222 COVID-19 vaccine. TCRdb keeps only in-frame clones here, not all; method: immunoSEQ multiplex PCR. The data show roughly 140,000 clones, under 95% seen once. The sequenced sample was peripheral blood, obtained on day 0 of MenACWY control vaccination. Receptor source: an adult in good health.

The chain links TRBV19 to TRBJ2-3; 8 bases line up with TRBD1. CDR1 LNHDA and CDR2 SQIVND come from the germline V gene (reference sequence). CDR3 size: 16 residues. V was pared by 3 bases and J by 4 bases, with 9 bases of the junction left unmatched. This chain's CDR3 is CASSILAGGPADTQYF. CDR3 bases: TGTGCCAGTAGTATCCTAGCAGGGGGCCCCGCAGATACGCAGTATTTT.

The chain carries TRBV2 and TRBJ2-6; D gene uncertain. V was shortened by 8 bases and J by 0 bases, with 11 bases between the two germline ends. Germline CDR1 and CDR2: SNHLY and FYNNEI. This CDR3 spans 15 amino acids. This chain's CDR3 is CASGRPSSGANVLTF. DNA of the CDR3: TGTGCCAGCGGCAGACCGAGCTCTGGGGCCAACGTCCTGACTTTC.

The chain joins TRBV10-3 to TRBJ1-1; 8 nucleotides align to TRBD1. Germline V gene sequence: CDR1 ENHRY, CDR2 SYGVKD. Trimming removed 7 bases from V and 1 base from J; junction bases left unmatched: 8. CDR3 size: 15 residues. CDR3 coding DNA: TGTGCCATCATGGGAACCGGGACAGGGAACACTGAAGCTTTCTTT. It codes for CAIMGTGTGNTEAFF.

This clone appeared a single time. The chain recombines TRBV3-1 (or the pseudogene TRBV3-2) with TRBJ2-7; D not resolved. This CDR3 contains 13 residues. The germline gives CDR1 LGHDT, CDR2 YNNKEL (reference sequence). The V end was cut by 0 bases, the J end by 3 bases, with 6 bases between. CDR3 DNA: TGTGCCAGCAGCCAAGACGATCGCTACGAGCAGTACTTC. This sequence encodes CASSQDDRYEQYF.

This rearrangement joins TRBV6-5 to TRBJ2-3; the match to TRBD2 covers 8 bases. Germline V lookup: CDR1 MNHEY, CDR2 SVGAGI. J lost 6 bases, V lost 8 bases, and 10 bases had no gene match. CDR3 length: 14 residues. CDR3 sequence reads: CASYFSGAGDTQYF. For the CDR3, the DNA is TGTGCCAGCTACTTTAGCGGGGCTGGCGATACGCAGTATTTT.

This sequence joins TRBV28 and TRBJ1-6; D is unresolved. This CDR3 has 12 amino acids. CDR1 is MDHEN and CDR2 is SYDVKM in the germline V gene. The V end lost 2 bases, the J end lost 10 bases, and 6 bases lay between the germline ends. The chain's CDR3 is CASSLVGSPLHF. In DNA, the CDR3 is TGTGCCAGCAGTTTAGTCGGCTCACCCCTCCACTTT.

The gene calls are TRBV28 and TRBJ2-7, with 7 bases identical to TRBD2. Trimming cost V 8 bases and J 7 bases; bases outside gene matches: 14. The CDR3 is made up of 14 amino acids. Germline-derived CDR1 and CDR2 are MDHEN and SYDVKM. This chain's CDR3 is CASFAAGAGREQYF. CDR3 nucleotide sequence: TGTGCCAGCTTCGCGGCGGGAGCGGGGAGGGAGCAGTACTTC.

The CDR3: CASSSGRNTGELFF. The CDR3 DNA reads as TGTGCCAGCAGCTCGGGGCGGAACACCGGGGAGCTGTTTTTT. The chain is built from TRBV5-6 and TRBJ2-2; the D gene could be TRBD1 or TRBD2 (5 bases each). V gave up 3 bases and J gave up 1 base, with 7 bases separating them. CDR1 and CDR2 (germline): SGHDT, YYEEEE. The CDR3 contains 14 residues. The variable domain in full, completed from reference TRBV5-6 and TRBJ2-2, reads DAGVTQSPTHLIKTRGQQVTLRCSPKSGHDTVSWYQQALGQGPQFIFQYYEEEERQRGNFPDRFSGHQFPNYSSELNVNALLLGDSALYLCASSSGRNTGELFFGEGSRLTVL.

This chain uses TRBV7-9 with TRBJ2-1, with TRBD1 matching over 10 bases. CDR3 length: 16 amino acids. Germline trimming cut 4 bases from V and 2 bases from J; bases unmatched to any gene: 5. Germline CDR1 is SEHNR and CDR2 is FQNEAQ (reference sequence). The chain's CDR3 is CASSSGTGAAYNEQFF. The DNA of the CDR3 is TGTGCCAGCAGCTCCGGGACAGGGGCGGCCTACAATGAGCAGTTCTTC.

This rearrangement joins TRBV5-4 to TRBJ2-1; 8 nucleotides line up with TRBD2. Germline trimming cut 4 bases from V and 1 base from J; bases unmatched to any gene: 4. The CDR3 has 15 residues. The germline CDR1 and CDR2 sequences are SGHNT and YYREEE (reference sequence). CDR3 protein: CASSPLAESYNEQFF. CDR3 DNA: TGTGCCAGCAGCCCACTAGCGGAGTCCTACAATGAGCAGTTCTTC. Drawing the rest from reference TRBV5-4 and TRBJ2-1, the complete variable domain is ETGVTQSPTHLIKTRGQQVTLRCSSQSGHNTVSWYQQALGQGPQFIFQYYREEENGRGNFPPRFSGLQFPNYSSELNVNALELDDSALYLCASSPLAESYNEQFFGPGTRLTVL.

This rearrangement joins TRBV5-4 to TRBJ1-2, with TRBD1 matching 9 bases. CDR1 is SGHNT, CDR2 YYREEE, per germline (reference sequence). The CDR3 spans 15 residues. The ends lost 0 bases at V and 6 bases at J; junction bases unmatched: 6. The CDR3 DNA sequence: TGTGCCAGCAGCTTGGGGGGACAGGGAGATGATGGCTACACCTTC. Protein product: CASSLGGQGDDGYTF.

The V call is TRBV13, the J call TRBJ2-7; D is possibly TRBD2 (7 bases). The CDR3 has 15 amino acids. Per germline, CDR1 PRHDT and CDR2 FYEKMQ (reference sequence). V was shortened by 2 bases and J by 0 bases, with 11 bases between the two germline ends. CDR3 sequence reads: CASSLRAGASYEQYF. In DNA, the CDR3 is TGTGCCAGCAGCTTAAGGGCGGGGGCCTCCTACGAGCAGTACTTC.

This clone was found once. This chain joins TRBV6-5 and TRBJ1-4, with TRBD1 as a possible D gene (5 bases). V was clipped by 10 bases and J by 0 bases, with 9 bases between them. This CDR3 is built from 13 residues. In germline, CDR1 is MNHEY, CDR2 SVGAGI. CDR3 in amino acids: CATWGATNEKLFF. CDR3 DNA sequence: TGTGCCACCTGGGGGGCAACTAATGAAAAACTGTTTTTT.

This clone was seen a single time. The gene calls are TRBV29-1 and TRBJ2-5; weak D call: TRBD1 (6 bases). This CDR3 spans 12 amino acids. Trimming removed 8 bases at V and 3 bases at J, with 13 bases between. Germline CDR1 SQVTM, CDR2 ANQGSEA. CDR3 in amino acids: CSLRTDKETQYF. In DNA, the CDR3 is TGCAGCCTTAGGACAGACAAAGAGACCCAGTACTTC.

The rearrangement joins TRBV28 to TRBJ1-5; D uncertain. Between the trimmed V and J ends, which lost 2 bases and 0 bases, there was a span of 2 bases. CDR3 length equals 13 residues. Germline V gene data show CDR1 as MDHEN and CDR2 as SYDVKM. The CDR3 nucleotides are TGTGCCAGCAGTTTAAATAGCAATCAGCCCCAGCATTTT. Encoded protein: CASSLNSNQPQHF.

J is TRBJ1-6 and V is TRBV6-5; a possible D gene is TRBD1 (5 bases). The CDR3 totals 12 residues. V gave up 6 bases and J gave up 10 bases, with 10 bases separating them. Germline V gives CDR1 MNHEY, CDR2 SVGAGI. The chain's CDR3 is CASRRQRSPLHF. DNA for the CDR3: TGTGCCAGCAGGCGACAGCGCTCACCCCTCCACTTT.

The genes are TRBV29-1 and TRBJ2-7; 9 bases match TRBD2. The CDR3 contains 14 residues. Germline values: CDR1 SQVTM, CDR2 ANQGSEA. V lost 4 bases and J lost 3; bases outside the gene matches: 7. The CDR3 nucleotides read TGCAGCGTTGGGGGCGGGAGGGGAAACTACGAGCAGTACTTC. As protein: CSVGGGRGNYEQYF.

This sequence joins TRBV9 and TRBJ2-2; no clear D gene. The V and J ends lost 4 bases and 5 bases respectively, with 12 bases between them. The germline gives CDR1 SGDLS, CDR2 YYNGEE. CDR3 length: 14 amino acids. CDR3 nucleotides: TGTGCCAGCAGCCCCCGGACCGAAACCGGGGAGCTGTTTTTT. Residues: CASSPRTETGELFF.

CDR3 in DNA: TGTGCCAGCAGTTACTCACGGAGTTCTGGAAACACCATATATTTT. It is translated as CASSYSRSSGNTIYF. The chain is built from TRBV6-5 and TRBJ1-3; D unclear. Germline CDR1 is MNHEY and CDR2 is SVGAGI. V shed 0 bases and J shed 1 base, with 7 bases lying between them. This CDR3 is built from 15 residues.

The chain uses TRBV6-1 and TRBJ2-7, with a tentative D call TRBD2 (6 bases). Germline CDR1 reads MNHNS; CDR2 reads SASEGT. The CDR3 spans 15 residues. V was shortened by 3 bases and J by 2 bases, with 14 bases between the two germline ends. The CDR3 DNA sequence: TGTGCCAGCAGTGACCTGGGCGGGGCTGCCTACGAGCAGTACTTC. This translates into CASSDLGGAAYEQYF.

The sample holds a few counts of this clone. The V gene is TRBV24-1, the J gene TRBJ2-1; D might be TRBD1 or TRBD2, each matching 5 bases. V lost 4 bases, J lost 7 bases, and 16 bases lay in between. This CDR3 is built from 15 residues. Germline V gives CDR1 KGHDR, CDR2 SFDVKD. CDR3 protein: CATSDGDPPRNEQFF. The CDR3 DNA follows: TGTGCCACCAGTGACGGGGACCCACCTCGGAATGAGCAGTTCTTC.

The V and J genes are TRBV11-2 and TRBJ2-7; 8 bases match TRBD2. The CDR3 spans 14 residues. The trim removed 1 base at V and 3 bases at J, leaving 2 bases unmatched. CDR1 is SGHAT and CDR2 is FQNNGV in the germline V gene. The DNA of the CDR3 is TGTGCCAGCAGCTTAGCCGCGGGAGGCTACGAGCAGTACTTC. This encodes CASSLAAGGYEQYF.

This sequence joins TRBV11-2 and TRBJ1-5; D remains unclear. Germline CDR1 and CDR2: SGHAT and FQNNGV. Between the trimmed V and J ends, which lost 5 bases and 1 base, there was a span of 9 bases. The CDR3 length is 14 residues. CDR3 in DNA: TGTGCCAGCAGCCCAGGCCGGAGCAATCAGCCCCAGCATTTT. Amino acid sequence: CASSPGRSNQPQHF.

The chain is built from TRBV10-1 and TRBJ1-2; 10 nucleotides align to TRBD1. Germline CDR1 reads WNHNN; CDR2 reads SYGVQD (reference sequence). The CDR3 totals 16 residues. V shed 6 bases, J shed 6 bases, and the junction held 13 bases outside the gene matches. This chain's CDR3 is CASSNERDRGPHGYTF. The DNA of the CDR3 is TGCGCCAGCAGCAACGAACGGGACAGGGGACCACATGGCTACACCTTC.